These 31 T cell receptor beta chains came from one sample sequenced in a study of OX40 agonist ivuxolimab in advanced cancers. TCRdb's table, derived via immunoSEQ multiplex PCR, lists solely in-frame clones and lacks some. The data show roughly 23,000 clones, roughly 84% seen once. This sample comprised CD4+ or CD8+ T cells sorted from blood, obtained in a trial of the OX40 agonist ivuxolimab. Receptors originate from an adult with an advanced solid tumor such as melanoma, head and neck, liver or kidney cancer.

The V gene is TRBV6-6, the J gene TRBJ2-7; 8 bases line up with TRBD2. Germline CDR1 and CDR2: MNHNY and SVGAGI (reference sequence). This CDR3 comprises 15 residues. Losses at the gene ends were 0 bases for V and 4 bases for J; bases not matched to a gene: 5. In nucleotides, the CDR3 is TGTGCCAGCAGTTACTCGGGTAGCGGGGTGTACGAGCAGTACTTC. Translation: CASSYSGSGVYEQYF.

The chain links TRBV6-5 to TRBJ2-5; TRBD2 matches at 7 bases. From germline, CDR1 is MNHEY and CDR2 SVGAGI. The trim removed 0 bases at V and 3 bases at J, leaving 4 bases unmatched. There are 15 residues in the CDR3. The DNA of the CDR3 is TGTGCCAGCAGTTACTCGGGGGGGACGGAAGAGACCCAGTACTTC. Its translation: CASSYSGGTEETQYF.

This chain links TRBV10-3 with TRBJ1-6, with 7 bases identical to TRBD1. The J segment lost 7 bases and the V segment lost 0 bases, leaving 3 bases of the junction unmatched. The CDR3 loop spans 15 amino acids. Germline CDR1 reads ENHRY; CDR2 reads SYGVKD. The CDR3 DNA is TGTGCCATCAGTGAGTCTACAGGGGTGAATTCACCCCTCCACTTT. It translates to CAISESTGVNSPLHF.

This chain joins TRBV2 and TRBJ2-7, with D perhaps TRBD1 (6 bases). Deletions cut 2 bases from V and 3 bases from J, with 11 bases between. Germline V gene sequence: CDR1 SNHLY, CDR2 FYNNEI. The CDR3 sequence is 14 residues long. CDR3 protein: CASSERGTNYEQYF. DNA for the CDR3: TGTGCCAGCAGTGAAAGGGGGACCAACTACGAGCAGTACTTC.

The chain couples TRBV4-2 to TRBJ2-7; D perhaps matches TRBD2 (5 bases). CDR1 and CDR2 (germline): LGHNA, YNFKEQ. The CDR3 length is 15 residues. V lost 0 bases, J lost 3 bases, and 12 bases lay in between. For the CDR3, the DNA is TGTGCCAGCAGCCAAGATGAGGGAGCGATCTACGAGCAGTACTTC. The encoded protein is CASSQDEGAIYEQYF.

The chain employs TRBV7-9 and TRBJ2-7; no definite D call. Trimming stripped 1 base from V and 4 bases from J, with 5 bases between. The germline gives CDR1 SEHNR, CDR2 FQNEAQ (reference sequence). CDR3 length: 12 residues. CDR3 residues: CASSLEAYEQYF. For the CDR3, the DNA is TGTGCCAGCAGCTTAGAGGCGTACGAGCAGTACTTC.

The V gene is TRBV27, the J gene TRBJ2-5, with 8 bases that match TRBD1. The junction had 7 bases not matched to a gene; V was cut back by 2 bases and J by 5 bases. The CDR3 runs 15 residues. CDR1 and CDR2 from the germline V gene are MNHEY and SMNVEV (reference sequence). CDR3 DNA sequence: TGTGCCAGCAGTTTAACCTCAGGGGGCTGGGAGACCCAGTACTTC. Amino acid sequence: CASSLTSGGWETQYF.

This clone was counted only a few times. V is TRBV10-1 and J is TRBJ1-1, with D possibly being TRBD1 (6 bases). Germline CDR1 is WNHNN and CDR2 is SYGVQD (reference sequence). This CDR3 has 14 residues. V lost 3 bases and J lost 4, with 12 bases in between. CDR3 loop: CASSDYRVGTEAFF. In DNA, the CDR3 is TGCGCCAGCAGTGATTACAGGGTCGGCACTGAAGCTTTCTTT.

CDR3 nucleotide sequence: TGTGCCAGCAGTTTATACGCCGGGGAGCTGTTTTTT. It yields the protein CASSLYAGELFF. The rearrangement links TRBV27 to TRBJ2-2; D is ambiguous. V gave up 1 base and J gave up 6 bases, with 3 bases separating them. Germline CDR1 reads MNHEY; CDR2 reads SMNVEV (reference sequence). The CDR3 is 12 amino acids.

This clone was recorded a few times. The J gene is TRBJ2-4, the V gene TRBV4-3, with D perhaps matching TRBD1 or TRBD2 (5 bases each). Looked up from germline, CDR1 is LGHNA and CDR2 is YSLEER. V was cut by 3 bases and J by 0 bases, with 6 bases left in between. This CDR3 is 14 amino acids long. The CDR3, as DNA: TGCGCCAGCAGCCAGGGGGTAGCCAAAAACATTCAGTACTTC. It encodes CASSQGVAKNIQYF.

CDR3 sequence: CASSVHRSSGANVLTF. Here the CDR3 DNA reads TGTGCCAGCAGCGTACATCGGAGCTCTGGGGCCAACGTCCTGACTTTC. This chain uses TRBV9 with TRBJ2-6; no reliable D call. The CDR3 contains 16 residues. Between the trimmed V and J ends, which lost 1 base and 0 bases, there was a span of 8 bases. Germline-derived CDR1 and CDR2 are SGDLS and YYNGEE. Together with reference TRBV9 and TRBJ2-6, the CDR3 gives the full variable domain: DSGVTQTPKHLITATGQRVTLRCSPRSGDLSVYWYQQSLDQGLQFLIQYYNGEERAKGNILERFSAQQFPDLHSELNLSSLELGDSALYFCASSVHRSSGANVLTFGAGSRLTVL.

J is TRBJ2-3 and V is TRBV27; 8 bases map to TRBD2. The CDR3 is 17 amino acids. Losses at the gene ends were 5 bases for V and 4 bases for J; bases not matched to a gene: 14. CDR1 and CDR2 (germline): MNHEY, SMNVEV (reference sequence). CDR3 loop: CASSPYPGGSRADTQYF. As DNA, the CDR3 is TGTGCCAGCAGTCCATACCCGGGGGGGTCGCGGGCAGATACGCAGTATTTT.

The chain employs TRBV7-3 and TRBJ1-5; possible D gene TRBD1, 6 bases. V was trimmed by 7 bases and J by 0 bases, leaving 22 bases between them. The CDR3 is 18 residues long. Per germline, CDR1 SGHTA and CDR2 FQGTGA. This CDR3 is CASNLGLGACDSNQPQHF. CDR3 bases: TGTGCCAGCAACCTGGGTTTGGGGGCTTGTGATAGCAATCAGCCCCAGCATTTT.

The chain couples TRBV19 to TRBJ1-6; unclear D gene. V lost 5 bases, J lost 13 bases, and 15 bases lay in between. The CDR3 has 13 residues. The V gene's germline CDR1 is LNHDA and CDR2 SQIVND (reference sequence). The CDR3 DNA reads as TGTGCCAGTAGTCTTGGCGGGCTGCAGCCCCTCCACTTT. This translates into CASSLGGLQPLHF.

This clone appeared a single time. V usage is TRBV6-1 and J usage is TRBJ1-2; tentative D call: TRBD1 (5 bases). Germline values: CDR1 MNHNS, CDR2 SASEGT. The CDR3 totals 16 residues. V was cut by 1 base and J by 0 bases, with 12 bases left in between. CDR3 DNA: TGTGCCAGCAGTGAAGTGGCAGGGCCCACTAACTATGGCTACACCTTC. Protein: CASSEVAGPTNYGYTF.

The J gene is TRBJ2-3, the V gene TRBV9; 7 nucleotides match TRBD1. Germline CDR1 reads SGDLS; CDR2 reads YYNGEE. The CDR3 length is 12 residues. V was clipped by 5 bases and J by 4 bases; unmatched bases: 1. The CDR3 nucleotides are TGTGCCAGCAGTGGGACAGCAGATACGCAGTATTTT. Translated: CASSGTADTQYF.

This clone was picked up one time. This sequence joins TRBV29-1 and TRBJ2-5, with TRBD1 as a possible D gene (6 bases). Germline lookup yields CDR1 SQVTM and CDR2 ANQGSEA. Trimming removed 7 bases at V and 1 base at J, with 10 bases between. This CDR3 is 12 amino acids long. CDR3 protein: CSAQGPQETQYF. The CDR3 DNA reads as TGCAGCGCCCAGGGGCCCCAAGAGACCCAGTACTTC.

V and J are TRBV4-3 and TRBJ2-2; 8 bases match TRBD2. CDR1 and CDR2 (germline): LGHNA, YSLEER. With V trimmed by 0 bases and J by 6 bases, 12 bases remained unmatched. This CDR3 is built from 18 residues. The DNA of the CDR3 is TGCGCCAGCAGCCAAGATTCGCCTGGCGGGAGGCTGGCCGGGGAGCTGTTTTTT. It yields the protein CASSQDSPGGRLAGELFF.

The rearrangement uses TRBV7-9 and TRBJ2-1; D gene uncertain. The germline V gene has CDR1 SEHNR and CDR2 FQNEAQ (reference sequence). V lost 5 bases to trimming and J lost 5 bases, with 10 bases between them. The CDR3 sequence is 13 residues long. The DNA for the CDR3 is TGTGCCAGCAGCCTCCCTCCCCACAATGAGCAGTTCTTC. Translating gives CASSLPPHNEQFF.

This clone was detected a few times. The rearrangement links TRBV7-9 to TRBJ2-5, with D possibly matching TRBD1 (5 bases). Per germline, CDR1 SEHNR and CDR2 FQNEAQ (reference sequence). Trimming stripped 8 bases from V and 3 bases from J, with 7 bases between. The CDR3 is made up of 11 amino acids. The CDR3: CASEQEETQYF. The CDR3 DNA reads TGTGCCAGCGAACAGGAAGAGACCCAGTACTTC.

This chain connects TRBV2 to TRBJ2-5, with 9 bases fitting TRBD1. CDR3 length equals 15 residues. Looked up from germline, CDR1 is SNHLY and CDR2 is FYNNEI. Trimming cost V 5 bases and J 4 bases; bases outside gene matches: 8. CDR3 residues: CASSYTGGASETQYF. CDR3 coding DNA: TGTGCCAGCAGTTACACAGGGGGCGCATCAGAGACCCAGTACTTC.

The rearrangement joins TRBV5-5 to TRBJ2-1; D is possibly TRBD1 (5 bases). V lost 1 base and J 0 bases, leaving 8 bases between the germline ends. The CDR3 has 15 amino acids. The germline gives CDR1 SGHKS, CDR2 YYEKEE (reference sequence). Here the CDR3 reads CASSLSRASYNEQFF. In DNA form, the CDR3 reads TGTGCCAGCAGCTTGAGCAGGGCCTCCTACAATGAGCAGTTCTTC. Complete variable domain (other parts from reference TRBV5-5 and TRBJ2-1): DAGVTQSPTHLIKTRGQQVTLRCSPISGHKSVSWYQQVLGQGPQFIFQYYEKEERGRGNFPDRFSARQFPNYSSELNVNALLLGDSALYLCASSLSRASYNEQFFGPGTRLTVL.

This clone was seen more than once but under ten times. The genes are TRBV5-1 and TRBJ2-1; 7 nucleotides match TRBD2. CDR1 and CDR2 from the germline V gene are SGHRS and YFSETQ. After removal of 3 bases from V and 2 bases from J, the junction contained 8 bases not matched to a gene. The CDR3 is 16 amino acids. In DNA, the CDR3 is TGCGCCAGCAGCTCTACCCGCGGGGGAACCTACAATGAGCAGTTCTTC. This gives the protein CASSSTRGGTYNEQFF.

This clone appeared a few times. The CDR3 coding sequence is TGTGCCAGCAGTGAAGCGGACGGGGAGCTGTTTTTT. It yields the protein CASSEADGELFF. V usage is TRBV2 and J usage is TRBJ2-2, with D uncertain. V dropped 0 bases and J dropped 7 bases, with 3 bases sitting between them. Per germline, CDR1 SNHLY and CDR2 FYNNEI. The CDR3 sequence is 12 residues long.

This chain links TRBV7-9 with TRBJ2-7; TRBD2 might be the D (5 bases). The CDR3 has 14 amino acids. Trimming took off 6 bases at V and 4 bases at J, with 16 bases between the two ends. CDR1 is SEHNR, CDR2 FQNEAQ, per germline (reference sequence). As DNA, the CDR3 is TGTGCCAGCAGACGAGACTACCCCCCATACGAGCAGTACTTC. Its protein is CASRRDYPPYEQYF.

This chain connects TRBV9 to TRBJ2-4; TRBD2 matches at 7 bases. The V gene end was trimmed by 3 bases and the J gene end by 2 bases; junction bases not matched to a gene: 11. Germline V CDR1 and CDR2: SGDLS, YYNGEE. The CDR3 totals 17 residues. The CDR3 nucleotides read TGTGCCAGCAGCGCCGAGGGAGGGCGCAGGTCCAAAAACATTCAGTACTTC. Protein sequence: CASSAEGGRRSKNIQYF.

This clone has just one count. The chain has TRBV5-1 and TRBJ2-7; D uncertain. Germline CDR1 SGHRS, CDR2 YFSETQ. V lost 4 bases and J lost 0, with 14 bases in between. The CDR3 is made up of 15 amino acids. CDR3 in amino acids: CASSDTEDPSYEQYF. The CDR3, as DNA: TGCGCCAGCAGCGATACAGAGGATCCCTCCTACGAGCAGTACTTC.

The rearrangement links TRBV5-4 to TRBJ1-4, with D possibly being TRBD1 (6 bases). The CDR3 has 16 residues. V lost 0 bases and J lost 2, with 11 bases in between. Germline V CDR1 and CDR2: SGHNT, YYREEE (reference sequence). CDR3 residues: CASSLEGGATNEKLFF. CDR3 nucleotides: TGTGCCAGCAGCTTGGAGGGGGGCGCGACTAATGAAAAACTGTTTTTT.

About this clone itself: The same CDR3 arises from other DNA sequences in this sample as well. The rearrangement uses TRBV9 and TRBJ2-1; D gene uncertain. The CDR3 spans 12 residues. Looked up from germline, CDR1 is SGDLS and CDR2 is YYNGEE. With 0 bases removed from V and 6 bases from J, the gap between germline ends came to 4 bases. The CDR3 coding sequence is TGTGCCAGCAGCGTAGATAGCAATGAGCAGTTCTTC. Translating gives CASSVDSNEQFF.

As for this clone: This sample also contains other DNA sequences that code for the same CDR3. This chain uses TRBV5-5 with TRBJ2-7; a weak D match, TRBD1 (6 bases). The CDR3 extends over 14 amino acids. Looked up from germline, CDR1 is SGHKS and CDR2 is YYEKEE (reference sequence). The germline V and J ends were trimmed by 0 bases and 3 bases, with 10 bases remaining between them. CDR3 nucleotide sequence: TGTGCCAGCAGCTTGGGGACAGACGTCTACGAGCAGTACTTC. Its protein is CASSLGTDVYEQYF.

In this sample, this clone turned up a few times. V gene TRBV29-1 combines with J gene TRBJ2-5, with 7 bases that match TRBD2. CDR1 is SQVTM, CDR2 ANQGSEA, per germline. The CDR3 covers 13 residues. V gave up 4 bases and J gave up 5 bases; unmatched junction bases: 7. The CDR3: CSVGGGTSETQYF. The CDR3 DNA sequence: TGCAGCGTTGGGGGGGGTACCTCGGAGACCCAGTACTTC.